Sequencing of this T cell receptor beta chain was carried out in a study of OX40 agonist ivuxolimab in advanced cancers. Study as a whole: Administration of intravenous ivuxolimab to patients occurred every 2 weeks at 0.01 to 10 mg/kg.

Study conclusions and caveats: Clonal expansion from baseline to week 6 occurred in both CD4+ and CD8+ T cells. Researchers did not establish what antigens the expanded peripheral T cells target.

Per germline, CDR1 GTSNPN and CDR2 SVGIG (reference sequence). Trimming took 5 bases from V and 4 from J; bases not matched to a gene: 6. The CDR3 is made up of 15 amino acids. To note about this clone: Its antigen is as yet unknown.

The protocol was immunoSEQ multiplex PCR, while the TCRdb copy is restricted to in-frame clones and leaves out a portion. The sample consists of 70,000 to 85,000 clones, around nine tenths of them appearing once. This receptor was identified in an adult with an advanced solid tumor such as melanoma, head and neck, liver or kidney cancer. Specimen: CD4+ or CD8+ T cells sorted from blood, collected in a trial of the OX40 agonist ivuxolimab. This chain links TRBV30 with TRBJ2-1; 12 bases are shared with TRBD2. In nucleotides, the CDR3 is TGTGCCTGGCTAGTCGGGACTAGCGGGTACAATGAGCAGTTCTTC. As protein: CAWLVGTSGYNEQFF.